In its sample, the clone carrying this T cell receptor beta chain was seen many times. This entry is derived from a study of CD8 T cells in ankylosing spondylitis. TCRdb used MiXCR to reprocess the 5' RACE reads, holding one entry per CDR3 protein. The sample has 300,000 to 400,000 distinct CDR3 sequences; 11% are singletons. Trimming left V 2 bases short and J 4 bases short, with 15 bases between. Germline-derived CDR1 and CDR2 are DFQATT and SNEGSKA (reference sequence). The CDR3 loop spans 15 amino acids. Specimen: blood, either unsorted or a sorted T cell fraction (not recorded which). The chain joins TRBV20-1 to TRBJ2-1; no clear D gene. This TCR was recovered from a female donor with ankylosing spondylitis or in good health (not recorded which). This chain's CDR3 is CSARRLQLGYNEQFF. The CDR3 nucleotides read TGCAGTGCTAGAAGGCTCCAGCTGGGTTACAATGAGCAGTTCTTC.